A single sample is the source of the 13 T cell receptor beta chains below, sequenced in a study of blood T cell repertoires in COVID-19. Method: immunoSEQ multiplex PCR; TCRdb's copy keeps in-frame clones and lacks some. In the table there are about 400,000 clones, roughly 90% of which are singletons. Sample: PBMCs or T cells enriched from blood (not recorded which). Receptors were obtained from a woman aged 35 to 49 with acute COVID-19.

V and J are TRBV30 and TRBJ2-7; 7 nucleotides align to TRBD2. After removal of 2 bases from V and 3 bases from J, the junction contained 4 bases not matched to a gene. CDR1 is GTSNPN and CDR2 is SVGIG in the germline V gene (reference sequence). There are 13 residues in the CDR3. The CDR3: CAWSLGLLYEQYF. In DNA form, the CDR3 reads TGTGCCTGGAGTTTGGGACTACTCTACGAGCAGTACTTC.

The chain carries TRBV6-5 and TRBJ2-6, with D perhaps matching TRBD2 (7 bases). The germline CDR1 and CDR2 sequences are MNHEY and SVGAGI. With 4 bases removed from V and 2 bases from J, the gap between germline ends came to 12 bases. CDR3 size: 16 residues. The CDR3 reads CASSFKGGTGANVLTF. CDR3 nucleotides: TGTGCCAGCAGTTTTAAGGGGGGGACTGGGGCCAACGTCCTGACTTTC.

This chain joins TRBV10-3 and TRBJ2-3; 7 bases are shared with TRBD1. The V segment lost 2 bases and the J segment 0 bases; nucleotides outside the gene matches: 2. This CDR3 has 15 residues. The V gene's germline CDR1 is ENHRY and CDR2 SYGVKD. The CDR3 spells CAISEGQDSTDTQYF. Written as DNA, the CDR3 is TGTGCCATCAGTGAGGGACAGGACAGCACAGATACGCAGTATTTT.

The V and J genes are TRBV2 and TRBJ1-2; 7 bases agree with TRBD1. J gave up 3 bases and V 5 bases, and 6 bases lay outside the gene matches. CDR1 and CDR2 from the germline V gene are SNHLY and FYNNEI. This CDR3 contains 14 residues. Written as DNA, the CDR3 is TGTGCCAGCAGTATGACAGGGTCGGACTATGGCTACACCTTC. Translated: CASSMTGSDYGYTF.

The V and J genes are TRBV10-3 and TRBJ1-3; 7 bases match TRBD1. V dropped 6 bases and J dropped 0; count of bases not matched to a gene: 5. Germline V gene data show CDR1 as ENHRY and CDR2 as SYGVKD. The CDR3 contains 15 residues. CDR3 sequence: CAISKGQDSGNTIYF. The CDR3 nucleotides read TGTGCCATCAGCAAAGGACAGGACTCTGGAAACACCATATATTTT.

V usage is TRBV9 and J usage is TRBJ2-7; 7 bases are shared with TRBD1. This CDR3 has 18 amino acids. Per the germline V gene, CDR1 is SGDLS and CDR2 is YYNGEE. The J segment lost 2 bases and the V segment lost 0 bases, leaving 14 bases of the junction unmatched. CDR3 nucleotide sequence: TGTGCCAGCAGCGTAGCTACGCAGGGGGACGAAAACCCCTACGAGCAGTACTTC. Translating it yields CASSVATQGDENPYEQYF.

The chain links TRBV19 to TRBJ2-1; 8 bases are a match to TRBD1. This CDR3 has 19 residues. With V trimmed by 4 bases and J by 2 bases, 16 bases remained unmatched. The V gene's germline CDR1 is LNHDA and CDR2 SQIVND (reference sequence). The CDR3 here is CASSKSGTGDLQTYNEQFF. CDR3 coding DNA: TGTGCCAGTAGTAAGTCCGGGACAGGAGATCTTCAGACCTACAATGAGCAGTTCTTC.

The chain links TRBV12-5 to TRBJ1-1, with D perhaps TRBD1 (5 bases). CDR3 length equals 11 residues. Looked up from germline, CDR1 is LGHNT and CDR2 is FRNRAP. Trimming took off 7 bases at V and 10 bases at J, with 13 bases between the two ends. This chain's CDR3 is CASDGPRGAFF. The CDR3 coding sequence is TGTGCTAGTGATGGGCCAAGGGGAGCTTTCTTT.

The chain links TRBV15 to TRBJ2-7; weak D call: TRBD2 (7 bases). The CDR3 is made up of 15 amino acids. Germline V CDR1 and CDR2: LNHNV, YYDKDF (reference sequence). V gave up 5 bases and J gave up 2 bases, with 16 bases separating them. The CDR3 region is CATSPEWEGAYEQYF. Written as DNA, the CDR3 is TGTGCCACCAGCCCTGAGTGGGAGGGGGCCTACGAGCAGTACTTC. Looking up the rest from reference TRBV15 and TRBJ2-7 gives the full variable domain: DAMVIQNPRYQVTQFGKPVTLSCSQTLNHNVMYWYQQKSSQAPKLLFHYYDKDFNNEADTPDNFQSRRPNTSFCFLDIRSPGLGDTAMYLCATSPEWEGAYEQYFGPGTRLTVT.

CDR3 loop: CAPGVLSPREPDSNQPQHF. DNA of the CDR3: TGTGCCCCTGGAGTGTTGTCGCCCCGGGAGCCAGATAGCAATCAGCCCCAGCATTTT. V and J are TRBV30 and TRBJ1-5; D is ambiguous. Between the trimmed V and J ends, which lost 8 bases and 0 bases, there was a span of 29 bases. This CDR3 region has 19 residues. The V gene's germline CDR1 is GTSNPN and CDR2 SVGIG (reference sequence).

The chain couples TRBV2 to TRBJ1-5; D call uncertain. V was shortened by 7 bases and J by 2 bases, with 12 bases between the two germline ends. From germline, CDR1 is SNHLY and CDR2 FYNNEI. CDR3 size: 14 residues. CDR3 sequence (DNA): TGTGCCAGCACCGAGGGTATGGGCAATCAGCCCCAGCATTTT. This codes for CASTEGMGNQPQHF.

This chain's CDR3 is CSVEAQGEDYGYTF. Written as DNA, the CDR3 is TGCAGCGTTGAAGCCCAGGGGGAGGATTATGGCTACACCTTC. This chain links TRBV29-1 with TRBJ1-2, with 7 bases matching TRBD1. The CDR3 is made up of 14 amino acids. Trimming cost V 1 base and J 5 bases; bases outside gene matches: 7. The germline CDR1 and CDR2 sequences are SQVTM and ANQGSEA.

Notes on this clone: Other DNA sequences of this sample code for an identical CDR3. The chain has TRBV18 and TRBJ2-3; no reliable D call. Per the germline V gene, CDR1 is KGHSH and CDR2 is LQKENI. This CDR3 has 11 residues. V lost 3 bases to trimming and J lost 6 bases, with 4 bases between them. CDR3 protein: CASSPSDTQYF. CDR3 DNA: TGTGCCAGCTCACCTTCGGATACGCAGTATTTT.